These T cell receptor beta chains were read from a single sample in a study of shared T cell receptors in the human thymus. Libraries were prepared by immunoSEQ multiplex PCR; TCRdb keeps only in-frame clonotypes and omits some of them. The table has some 760,000 clones, roughly 88% seen once. This sample also appeared in a second study, on human thymus T cells.

The sequencing input was thymocytes. The origin of the receptors is a girl less than two years old with a congenital heart defect. Each CDR3 is given with its conserved first and last residue. The D gene is left open where the match is weak. Clone size is shown for a subset of rows, as once, few, many or a class of expanded clone.

- | TRBJ2-3 | TRBV18 | - | 15 | CASSPLGLRPGTQYF | TGTGCCAGCTCACCGCTGGGACTTAGGCCGGGTACGCAGTATTTT
- | TRBJ2-5 | TRBV14 | - | 13 | CASSQPYQETQYF | TGTGCCAGCAGCCAACCGTACCAAGAGACCCAGTACTTC
- | TRBJ1-1 | TRBV5-4 | few | 16 | CASSPPGRGGSTEAFF | TGTGCCAGCAGCCCTCCCGGGAGGGGGGGTTCCACTGAAGCTTTCTTT
TRBD1 | TRBJ1-5 | TRBV6-6 | - | 16 | CASRRSGTGEIQPQHF | TGTGCCAGCAGACGGTCCGGGACAGGGGAGATTCAGCCCCAGCATTTT
TRBD1 | TRBJ2-7 | TRBV29-1 | - | 15 | CSVGQGREGSYEQYF | TGCAGCGTTGGACAGGGAAGAGAGGGATCCTACGAGCAGTACTTC
TRBD1 | TRBJ1-3 | TRBV19 | - | 15 | CASHGGGSSGNTIYF | TGTGCCAGTCACGGAGGGGGCAGCTCTGGAAACACCATATATTTT
TRBD1 | TRBJ1-1 | TRBV27 | few | 15 | CASNPLDRGNTEAFF | TGTGCCAGCAACCCTTTGGACAGGGGGAACACTGAAGCTTTCTTT
TRBD1 | TRBJ1-2 | TRBV11-2 | - | 15 | CASSPLDRGHRGYTF | TGTGCCAGCAGCCCCCTGGACAGGGGGCATAGGGGCTACACCTTC
TRBD1 | TRBJ1-1 | TRBV28 | - | 14 | CASSSQGDRTEAFF | TGTGCCAGCAGCTCACAGGGGGATCGCACTGAAGCTTTCTTT
- | TRBJ2-7 | TRBV6-1 | - | 11 | CASRHSYEQYF | TGTGCCAGCCGCCACAGCTACGAGCAGTACTTC
TRBD1 | TRBJ1-3 | TRBV7-2 | - | 15 | CASSHQGDSGNTIYF | TGTGCCAGCAGCCACCAGGGGGACTCTGGAAACACCATATATTTT
- | TRBJ2-7 | TRBV2 | - | 15 | CASSEGRQSNYEQYF | TGTGCCAGCAGTGAAGGGCGACAGTCTAACTACGAGCAGTACTTC
- | TRBJ2-2 | TRBV7-3 | - | 13 | CASSLIRGGELFF | TGTGCCAGCAGCTTAATCAGGGGCGGGGAGCTGTTTTTT
TRBD2 | TRBJ2-7 | TRBV9 | - | 15 | CASSVAGGSFNEQYF | TGTGCCAGCAGCGTAGCGGGGGGATCTTTCAACGAGCAGTACTTC
TRBD1 | TRBJ1-4 | TRBV5-6 | - | 16 | CASTHRGGPLWEKLFF | TGTGCCAGCACCCACAGAGGGGGCCCGCTTTGGGAAAAACTGTTTTTT
- | TRBJ1-6 | TRBV6-5 | - | 15 | CASSYARVPNSPLHF | TGTGCCAGCAGTTACGCGCGGGTACCCAATTCACCCCTCCACTTT
TRBD1 | TRBJ1-6 | TRBV19 | - | 15 | CASSLADRVGSPLHF | TGTGCCAGTAGCCTGGCGGACAGGGTAGGCTCACCCCTCCACTTT
- | TRBJ1-2 | TRBV18 | - | 14 | CASSPGAPPYGYTF | TGTGCCAGCTCACCGGGGGCCCCACCTTATGGCTACACCTTC
- | TRBJ2-1 | TRBV6-1 | - | 16 | CASSEVAVLLGNEQFF | TGTGCCAGCAGTGAAGTAGCGGTACTTCTTGGCAATGAGCAGTTCTTC
- | TRBJ2-5 | TRBV18 | - | 14 | CASSPFREQETQYF | TGTGCCAGCTCACCTTTCAGGGAACAAGAGACCCAGTACTTC
- | TRBJ1-1 | TRBV9 | - | 16 | CASSAKWRVHWTEAFF | TGTGCCAGCAGCGCCAAATGGAGGGTTCATTGGACTGAAGCTTTCTTT